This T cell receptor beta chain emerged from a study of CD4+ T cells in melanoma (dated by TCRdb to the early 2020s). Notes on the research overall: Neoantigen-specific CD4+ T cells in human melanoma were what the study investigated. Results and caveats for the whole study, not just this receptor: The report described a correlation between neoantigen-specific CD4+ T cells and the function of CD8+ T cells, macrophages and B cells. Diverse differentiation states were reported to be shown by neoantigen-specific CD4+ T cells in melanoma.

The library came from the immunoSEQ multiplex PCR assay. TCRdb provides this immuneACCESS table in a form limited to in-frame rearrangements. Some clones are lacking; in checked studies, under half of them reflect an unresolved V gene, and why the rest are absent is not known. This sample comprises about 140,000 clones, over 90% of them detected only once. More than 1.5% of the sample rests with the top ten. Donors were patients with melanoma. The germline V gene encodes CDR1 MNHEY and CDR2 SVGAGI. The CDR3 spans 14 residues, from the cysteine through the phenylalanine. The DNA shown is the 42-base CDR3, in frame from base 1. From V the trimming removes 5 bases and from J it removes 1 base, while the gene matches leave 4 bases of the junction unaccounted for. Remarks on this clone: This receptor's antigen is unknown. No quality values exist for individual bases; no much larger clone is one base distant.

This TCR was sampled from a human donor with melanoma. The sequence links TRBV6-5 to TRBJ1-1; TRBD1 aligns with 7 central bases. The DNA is TGTGCCAGCAGTCCCAGGGACAGGAACACTGAAGCTTTCTTT. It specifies CASSPRDRNTEAFF.